This entry lists 32 T cell receptor beta chains sequenced from one sample in a study of T cells after yellow fever vaccination. TCRdb passed the 5' RACE reads through MiXCR, listing each CDR3 protein once. In the table there are a few hundred thousand distinct CDR3 sequences, about a fifth of which are singletons. The sample here was PBMCs, taken 15 days after the yellow fever booster vaccination. The receptors were sampled from a man aged 25-45 years who received the YFV17D yellow fever vaccine.

The chain links TRBV18 to TRBJ2-2; TRBD1 or TRBD2 may be the D gene (5 bases each). Germline V gene sequence: CDR1 KGHSH, CDR2 LQKENI. The CDR3 runs 17 residues. V was clipped by 8 bases and J by 6 bases, with 25 bases between them. The CDR3 region is CASPAISGTPSAGELFF. In DNA, the CDR3 is TGTGCCAGCCCGGCAATATCTGGGACCCCCAGCGCCGGGGAGCTGTTTTTT.

The gene calls are TRBV6-5 and TRBJ2-2; 12 bases agree with TRBD2. Germline V gene lookup returns CDR1 MNHEY and CDR2 SVGAGI. CDR3 length: 16 residues. Losses at the gene ends were 4 bases for V and 3 bases for J; bases not matched to a gene: 3. The CDR3 here is CASSSSGRADTGELFF. CDR3 bases: TGTGCCAGCAGTTCTAGCGGGAGGGCCGACACCGGGGAGCTGTTTTTT.

This clonotype turned up a few times. The genes are TRBV3-1 and TRBJ2-1; 10 nucleotides line up with TRBD2. The CDR3 runs to 14 residues. Per germline, CDR1 LGHDT and CDR2 YNNKEL (reference sequence). V dropped 2 bases and J dropped 9; count of bases not matched to a gene: 4. CDR3 region: CASSQLAGETEQFF. In DNA, the CDR3 is TGTGCCAGCAGCCAACTAGCGGGAGAAACTGAGCAGTTCTTC.

This clonotype was found a few times. The chain has TRBV20-1 and TRBJ2-3; D call uncertain. V dropped 3 bases and J dropped 5 bases, with 21 bases sitting between them. CDR1 and CDR2 (germline): DFQATT, SNEGSKA (reference sequence). The CDR3 is made up of 16 amino acids. The CDR3 DNA sequence: TGCAGTGCTAGGCCACTAAGCGTCGGAGTCGTAGATACGCAGTATTTT. It specifies CSARPLSVGVVDTQYF.

This clonotype appeared a few times. This sequence joins TRBV20-1 and TRBJ2-6; TRBD1 matches 7 bases. Germline V gives CDR1 DFQATT, CDR2 SNEGSKA (reference sequence). The junction had 14 bases not matched to a gene; V was cut back by 6 bases and J by 0 bases. CDR3 length: 18 amino acids. CDR3 nucleotides: TGCAGTGCCCAGGACAGGTCGTCCCTTTCCTCTGGGGCCAACGTCCTGACTTTC. It encodes CSAQDRSSLSSGANVLTF.

This clonotype turned up a few times. The chain uses TRBV4-3 and TRBJ2-7, with D maybe TRBD1 (6 bases). The CDR3 spans 14 residues. Trimming took off 0 bases at V and 5 bases at J, with 11 bases between the two ends. Germline CDR1 LGHNA, CDR2 YSLEER. CDR3 loop: CASSQDLHRDEQYF. The DNA of the CDR3 is TGCGCCAGCAGCCAAGACTTGCACAGGGACGAGCAGTACTTC.

This clonotype was observed a handful of times. This chain uses TRBV12-3 or TRBV12-4 with TRBJ2-7; 12 bases line up with TRBD2. The CDR3 covers 14 residues. With V trimmed by 6 bases and J by 7 bases, 7 bases remained unmatched. The DNA for the CDR3 is TGTGCCAGCAGGCGGACTAGCGGGGATCCGGAGCAGTACTTC. Protein product: CASRRTSGDPEQYF.

The table lists this clonotype with a few counts. This chain joins TRBV11-2 and TRBJ2-5, with D perhaps given as TRBD1 or TRBD2 (5 bases each). The CDR3 totals 16 residues. Germline loops: CDR1 SGHAT, CDR2 FQNNGV. Trimming removed 0 bases at V and 6 bases at J, with 17 bases between. The chain's CDR3 is CASSLDLERGGKTQYF. DNA for the CDR3: TGTGCCAGCAGCTTAGATCTCGAACGGGGCGGAAAGACCCAGTACTTC.

The count of this clonotype is one. The CDR3 DNA is TGTGCCAGCAGCCAGTATAATGGAAACACCATATATTTT. Translated, it gives CASSQYNGNTIYF. The chain has TRBV14 and TRBJ1-3; D unresolved. The CDR3 is 13 amino acids. Germline CDR1 reads SGHDN; CDR2 reads FVKESK. Trimming left V 3 bases short and J 3 bases short, with 6 bases between.

The J gene is TRBJ2-3, the V gene TRBV2, with TRBD2 matching over 10 bases. Germline CDR1 reads SNHLY; CDR2 reads FYNNEI. The trim removed 2 bases at V and 9 bases at J, leaving 2 bases unmatched. The CDR3 runs to 13 residues. CDR3: CASSELAGVTQYF. The CDR3 region has the DNA TGTGCCAGCAGTGAACTAGCGGGAGTAACGCAGTATTTT.

V and J are TRBV2 and TRBJ2-3; TRBD2 matches at 13 bases. This CDR3 is 15 amino acids long. V shed 6 bases, J shed 5 bases, and the junction held 5 bases outside the gene matches. Germline CDR1 and CDR2: SNHLY and FYNNEI. CDR3: CASRAGTSGIDTQYF. The CDR3 coding sequence is TGTGCCAGCAGAGCCGGGACTAGCGGGATAGATACGCAGTATTTT.

This clonotype was observed a few times. The rearrangement links TRBV7-2 to TRBJ2-1, with 8 bases identical to TRBD2. The CDR3 has 14 amino acids. The V gene end was trimmed by 3 bases and the J gene end by 9 bases; junction bases not matched to a gene: 7. CDR1 is SGHTA and CDR2 is FQGNSA in the germline V gene. The DNA of the CDR3 is TGTGCCAGCAGCTTCACCTTCGCGGGGGGTGAGCAGTTCTTC. This gives the protein CASSFTFAGGEQFF.

The CDR3 DNA reads as TGTGCCAGCAGTTCCGAACCTCAACTAGCGGGAATCTACAATGAGCAGTTCTTC. It specifies CASSSEPQLAGIYNEQFF. This sequence joins TRBV6-2 or TRBV6-3 and TRBJ2-1; 10 bases are shared with TRBD2. Unmatched junction bases numbered 12, after V lost 4 bases and J lost 3 bases. Germline CDR1 and CDR2: MNHEY and SVGEGT. The CDR3 has 18 amino acids.

The gene calls are TRBV6-1 and TRBJ1-1; no clear D gene. CDR3 length: 17 residues. CDR1 MNHNS and CDR2 SASEGT come from the germline V gene. The V gene lost 7 bases and the J gene lost 1 base, with 22 bases spanning the gap. This CDR3 reads CASIVIDPYEGNTEAFF. The CDR3 coding sequence is TGTGCCAGCATCGTAATAGACCCGTACGAGGGGAACACTGAAGCTTTCTTT.

The chain couples TRBV27 to TRBJ1-1; 9 nucleotides match TRBD1. Germline CDR1 is MNHEY and CDR2 is SMNVEV (reference sequence). The CDR3 loop spans 13 amino acids. V dropped 0 bases and J dropped 11; count of bases not matched to a gene: 4. The CDR3 region is CASSLSRQGGAFF. CDR3 DNA sequence: TGTGCCAGCAGTTTATCGAGACAGGGGGGGGCTTTCTTT.

The V gene is TRBV5-1, the J gene TRBJ2-3, with D hard to call. V shed 0 bases and J shed 2 bases, with 7 bases lying between them. This CDR3 contains 14 residues. CDR1 and CDR2 from the germline V gene are SGHRS and YFSETQ. The CDR3 sequence: CASSLETDTDTQYF. The CDR3 DNA is TGCGCCAGCAGCTTGGAGACGGACACAGATACGCAGTATTTT.

This sequence joins TRBV10-3 and TRBJ2-7; D not resolved. This CDR3 has 13 residues. Looked up from germline, CDR1 is ENHRY and CDR2 is SYGVKD. Trimming stripped 3 bases from V and 0 bases from J, with 6 bases between. CDR3: CAISEVASYEQYF. The CDR3 coding sequence is TGTGCCATCAGTGAAGTAGCCTCCTACGAGCAGTACTTC.

J is TRBJ2-1 and V is TRBV4-3; tentatively, D is TRBD2 (6 bases). This CDR3 is 17 amino acids long. In germline, CDR1 is LGHNA, CDR2 YSLEER. V was clipped by 0 bases and J by 2 bases, with 14 bases between them. CDR3 protein: CASSQDLLPSAYNEQFF. The CDR3, as DNA: TGCGCCAGCAGCCAAGACCTCTTACCTAGCGCCTACAATGAGCAGTTCTTC.

This sequence joins TRBV20-1 and TRBJ2-3, with TRBD1 matching over 9 bases. Unmatched junction bases numbered 23, after V lost 6 bases and J lost 7 bases. The CDR3 covers 18 residues. Germline V lookup: CDR1 DFQATT, CDR2 SNEGSKA (reference sequence). The CDR3 DNA is TGCAGTGCAACCGACAGGGGGTGGGGGGAGGCTCCGTCTAATACGCAGTATTTT. It translates to CSATDRGWGEAPSNTQYF.

V usage is TRBV20-1 and J usage is TRBJ1-2; D is perhaps TRBD1 (5 bases). Germline V lookup: CDR1 DFQATT, CDR2 SNEGSKA (reference sequence). The CDR3 is 15 residues long. V dropped 1 base and J dropped 7 bases, with 19 bases sitting between them. The CDR3: CSARAHGGVVGGYTF. CDR3 DNA sequence: TGCAGTGCTAGAGCCCACGGGGGGGTCGTAGGTGGCTACACCTTC.

The gene calls are TRBV21-1 and TRBJ2-3; the D call in the table, TRBD2, was not verified against the DNA. TRBV21-1 is noted as a pseudogene. This CDR3 has 15 amino acids. The CDR3 DNA reads TGTGCCAGCAGCCCCCGCGGTCTAGCAACAGATACGCAGTATTTT. Translation: CASSPRGLATDTQYF.

This CDR3 is CSAPTMPGRRTDTQYF. The CDR3 DNA reads TGCAGTGCTCCAACGATGCCGGGACGCCGCACAGATACGCAGTATTTT. The gene calls are TRBV20-1 and TRBJ2-3, with D tentatively TRBD1 or TRBD2 (5 bases each). CDR1 is DFQATT, CDR2 SNEGSKA, per germline (reference sequence). The CDR3 runs to 16 residues. V was clipped by 5 bases and J by 1 base, with 19 bases between them.

This clonotype was counted only a few times. The chain uses TRBV20-1 and TRBJ2-5; D is perhaps TRBD1 (6 bases). The CDR3 loop spans 15 amino acids. Trimming pared 0 bases from V and 1 base from J, leaving 12 bases between. The germline V gene has CDR1 DFQATT and CDR2 SNEGSKA (reference sequence). The CDR3 region has the DNA TGCAGTGCTAGAGATCTCAGGACAGCCCAAGAGACCCAGTACTTC. Its protein product is CSARDLRTAQETQYF.

This clonotype was observed a few times. The V call is TRBV7-8, the J call TRBJ2-5; D uncertain. The CDR3 length is 11 residues. Trimming left V 2 bases short and J 5 bases short, with 3 bases between. CDR1 SGHVS and CDR2 FQNEAQ come from the germline V gene. The CDR3 DNA follows: TGTGCCAGCAGCTTACATGAGACCCAGTACTTC. Translation: CASSLHETQYF. The whole variable domain, filled in from reference TRBV7-8 and TRBJ2-5, reads GAGVSQSPRYKVAKRGQDVALRCDPISGHVSLFWYQQALGQGPEFLTYFQNEAQLDKSGLPSDRFFAERPEGSVSTLKIQRTQQEDSAVYLCASSLHETQYFGPGTRLLVL.

The chain couples TRBV6-1 to TRBJ2-1; D gene uncertain. This CDR3 comprises 14 residues. CDR1 is MNHNS, CDR2 SASEGT, per germline. V was cut by 6 bases and J by 7 bases, with 16 bases left in between. The CDR3 loop reads CASRPVSVLNEQFF. The CDR3 DNA follows: TGTGCCAGCAGACCCGTTTCAGTTTTAAATGAGCAGTTCTTC.

The chain couples TRBV4-3 to TRBJ2-2, with 7 bases lining up with TRBD2. V gave up 1 base and J gave up 4 bases; unmatched junction bases: 6. Germline V gene lookup returns CDR1 LGHNA and CDR2 YSLEER. This CDR3 is 16 amino acids long. The CDR3 nucleotides are TGCGCCAGCAGCCAAGTGGAACTAGCGAGCACCGGGGAGCTGTTTTTT. This gives the protein CASSQVELASTGELFF.

The V and J genes are TRBV25-1 and TRBJ2-3; D gene ambiguous. This CDR3 has 17 residues. The germline gives CDR1 MGHDK, CDR2 SYGVNS. Trimming removed 5 bases at V and 2 bases at J, with 20 bases between. CDR3 nucleotide sequence: TGTGCCAGCAGTAAGCCCGACCCATGGCGGAACACAGATACGCAGTATTTT. Its translation: CASSKPDPWRNTDTQYF.

The rearrangement links TRBV12-3 or TRBV12-4 to TRBJ2-6; 7 bases map to TRBD1. V lost 7 bases and J lost 4; bases outside the gene matches: 4. CDR3 length: 14 residues. The CDR3 here is CASTTGVGANVLTF. CDR3 DNA sequence: TGTGCCAGCACCACAGGGGTCGGGGCCAACGTCCTGACTTTC.

This clonotype was counted between two and nine times. The V gene is TRBV10-3, the J gene TRBJ1-1; 10 bases are a match to TRBD1. V lost 2 bases, J lost 0 bases, and 3 bases stayed unmatched. The CDR3 is made up of 16 amino acids. Germline CDR1 ENHRY, CDR2 SYGVKD. CDR3 region: CAISERTGGMNTEAFF. The DNA of the CDR3 is TGTGCCATCAGTGAGAGGACAGGGGGTATGAACACTGAAGCTTTCTTT.

The chain carries TRBV18 and TRBJ2-5; D might be TRBD1 (5 bases). The CDR3 totals 14 residues. CDR1 is KGHSH and CDR2 is LQKENI in the germline V gene. V lost 5 bases and J 2 bases, leaving 12 bases between the germline ends. This CDR3 is CASSANQGQETQYF. In DNA form, the CDR3 reads TGTGCCAGCTCAGCGAATCAGGGTCAAGAGACCCAGTACTTC.

The chain links TRBV20-1 to TRBJ2-2; D remains unclear. CDR3 length: 11 amino acids. CDR1 and CDR2 (germline): DFQATT, SNEGSKA (reference sequence). V was clipped by 8 bases and J by 1 base, with 5 bases between them. The DNA for the CDR3 is TGCAGTTGCCAGAACACCGGGGAGCTGTTTTTT. Protein: CSCQNTGELFF.

This clonotype was seen a handful of times. The rearrangement joins TRBV29-1 to TRBJ2-7, with 10 nucleotides matching TRBD2. Germline CDR1 reads SQVTM; CDR2 reads ANQGSEA. The CDR3 sequence is 13 residues long. Trimming at V came to 5 bases and at J to 3 bases, leaving 4 bases not matched to a gene. DNA of the CDR3: TGCAGCGTTTGGACTAGCGGAAACTACGAGCAGTACTTC. Translation gives CSVWTSGNYEQYF.